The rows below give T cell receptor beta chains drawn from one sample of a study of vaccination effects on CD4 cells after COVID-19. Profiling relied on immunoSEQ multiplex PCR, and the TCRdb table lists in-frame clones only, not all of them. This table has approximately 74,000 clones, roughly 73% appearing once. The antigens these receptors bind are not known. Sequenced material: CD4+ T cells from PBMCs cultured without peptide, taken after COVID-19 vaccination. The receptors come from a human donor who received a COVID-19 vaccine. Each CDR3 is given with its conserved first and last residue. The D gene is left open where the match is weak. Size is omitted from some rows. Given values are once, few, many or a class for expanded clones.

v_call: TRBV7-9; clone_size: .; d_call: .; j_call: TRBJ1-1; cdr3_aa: CASSFRGRSDTEAFF; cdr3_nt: TGTGCCAGCAGCTTCCGGGGGAGATCTGACACTGAAGCTTTCTTT
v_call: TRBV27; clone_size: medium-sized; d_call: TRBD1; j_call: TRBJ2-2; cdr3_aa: CASSFGQAGGELFF; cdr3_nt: TGTGCCAGCAGTTTCGGACAGGCAGGCGGGGAGCTGTTTTTT
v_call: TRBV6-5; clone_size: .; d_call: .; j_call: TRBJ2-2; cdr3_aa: CASSYAGSPGELFF; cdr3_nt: TGTGCCAGCAGTTATGCGGGGAGCCCCGGGGAGCTGTTTTTT
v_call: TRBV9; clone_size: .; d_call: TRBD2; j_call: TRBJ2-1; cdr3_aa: CASSVGGGSYNEQFF; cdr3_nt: TGTGCCAGCAGCGTAGGGGGGGGATCCTACAATGAGCAGTTCTTC
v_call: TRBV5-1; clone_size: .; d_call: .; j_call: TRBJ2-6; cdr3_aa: CASSPQGGPTGANVLTF; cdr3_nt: TGCGCCAGCAGCCCACAAGGGGGACCTACTGGGGCCAACGTCCTGACTTTC
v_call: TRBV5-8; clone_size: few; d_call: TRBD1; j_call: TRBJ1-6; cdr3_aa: CASSVGQGSGSPLHF; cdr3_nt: TGTGCCAGCAGCGTGGGACAGGGGAGCGGTTCACCCCTCCACTTT
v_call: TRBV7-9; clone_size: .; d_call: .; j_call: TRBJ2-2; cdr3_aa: CASSLEWAGELFF; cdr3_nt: TGTGCCAGCAGCTTGGAGTGGGCCGGGGAGCTGTTTTTT
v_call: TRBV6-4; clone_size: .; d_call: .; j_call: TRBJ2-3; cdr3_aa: CASSLGRDDTQYF; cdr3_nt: TGTGCCAGCAGTTTGGGACGAGACGATACGCAGTATTTT
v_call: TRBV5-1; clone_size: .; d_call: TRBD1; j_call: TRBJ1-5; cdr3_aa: CASSPDGQGYQPQHF; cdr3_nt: TGCGCCAGCAGCCCGGACGGACAGGGGTATCAGCCCCAGCATTTT
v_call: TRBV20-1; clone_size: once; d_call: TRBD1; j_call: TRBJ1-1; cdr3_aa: CSASYRGMNTEAFF; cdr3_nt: TGCAGTGCTAGTTACAGGGGGATGAACACTGAAGCTTTCTTT
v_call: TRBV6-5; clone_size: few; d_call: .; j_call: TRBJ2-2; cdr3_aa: CASSYRYTGELFF; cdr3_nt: TGTGCCAGCAGTTACCGTTACACCGGGGAGCTGTTTTTT
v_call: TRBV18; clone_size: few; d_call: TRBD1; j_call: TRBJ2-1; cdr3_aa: CASSVGQGAYEQFF; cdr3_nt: TGTGCCAGCTCGGTGGGACAGGGGGCCTATGAGCAGTTCTTC
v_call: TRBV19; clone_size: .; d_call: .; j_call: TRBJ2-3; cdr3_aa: CASSRVGGGQYF; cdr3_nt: TGTGCCAGTAGCCGCGTAGGAGGAGGGCAGTATTTT
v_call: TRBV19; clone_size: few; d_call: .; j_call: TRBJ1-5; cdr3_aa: CASSKLGLSNQPQHF; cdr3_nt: TGTGCCAGTAGTAAGCTAGGACTTAGCAATCAGCCCCAGCATTTT
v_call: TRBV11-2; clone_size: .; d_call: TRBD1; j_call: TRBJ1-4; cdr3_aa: CASSPRGGTALEKLFF; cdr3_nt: TGTGCCAGCAGCCCTAGAGGCGGGACAGCCCTTGAAAAACTGTTTTTT
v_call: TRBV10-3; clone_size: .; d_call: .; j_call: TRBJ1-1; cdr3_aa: CAISESRQDTEAFF; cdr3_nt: TGTGCCATCAGTGAGTCCAGGCAGGACACTGAAGCTTTCTTT
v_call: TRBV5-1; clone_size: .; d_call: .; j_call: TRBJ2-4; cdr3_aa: CASSFSGSLDVQYF; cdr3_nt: TGCGCCAGCAGCTTTTCGGGCAGTCTGGACGTTCAGTACTTC
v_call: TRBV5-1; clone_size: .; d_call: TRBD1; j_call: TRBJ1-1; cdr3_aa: CASRRDSAHMNTEAFF; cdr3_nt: TGCGCCAGCAGGCGGGACAGTGCCCACATGAACACTGAAGCTTTCTTT
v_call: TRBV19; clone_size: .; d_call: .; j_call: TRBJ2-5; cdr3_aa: CATSGQGLFPEETQYF; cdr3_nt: TGTGCCACTAGCGGACAGGGCCTATTTCCAGAAGAGACCCAGTACTTC
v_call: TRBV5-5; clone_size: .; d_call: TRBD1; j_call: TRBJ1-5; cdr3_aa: CASSRDRGGNQPQHF; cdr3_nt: TGTGCCAGCAGCCGGGACAGGGGGGGCAATCAGCCCCAGCATTTT
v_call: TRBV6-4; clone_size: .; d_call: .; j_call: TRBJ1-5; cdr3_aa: CASSWGENQPQHF; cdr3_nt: TGTGCCAGCAGTTGGGGGGAAAATCAGCCCCAGCATTTT
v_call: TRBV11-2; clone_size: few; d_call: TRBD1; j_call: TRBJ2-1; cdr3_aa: CASSIGTGVYNEQFF; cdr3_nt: TGTGCCAGCAGCATCGGGACAGGGGTCTACAATGAGCAGTTCTTC